This T cell receptor (beta chain) appears in the sequencing data of a study of shared clonotypes between healthy human individuals. With regard to this clone: Its cognate antigen is unknown.

V shed 0 bases and J 1 base; nucleotides not matched to a gene: 2. CDR3 length: 16 amino acids. From germline, CDR1 is SGHVS and CDR2 FNYEAQ. The method was immunoSEQ multiplex PCR; TCRdb's version includes in-frame clones alone and lacks a portion of them. The sample holds about 980,000 clones, 70% to 85% seen once. Study observations and caveats: Clonotype sharing across several donors was observed for roughly 5% of naive CD4 clonotypes. The small donor group covered limited genetic and exposure diversity. Researchers sampled blood only, noting tissue repertoires likely differ.

The sample taken for sequencing was memory CD4+ T cells sorted from blood. Subset of the sample: CD45RA-negative fraction. V usage is TRBV7-6 and J usage is TRBJ2-1; TRBD1 aligns across 8 bases. The receptor's source is a man between 18 and 35 years old in good health. CDR3 coding DNA: TGTGCCAGCAGCTTAGCTGACAGGGGTTCCTACAATGAGCAGTTCTTC. This sequence encodes CASSLADRGSYNEQFF.